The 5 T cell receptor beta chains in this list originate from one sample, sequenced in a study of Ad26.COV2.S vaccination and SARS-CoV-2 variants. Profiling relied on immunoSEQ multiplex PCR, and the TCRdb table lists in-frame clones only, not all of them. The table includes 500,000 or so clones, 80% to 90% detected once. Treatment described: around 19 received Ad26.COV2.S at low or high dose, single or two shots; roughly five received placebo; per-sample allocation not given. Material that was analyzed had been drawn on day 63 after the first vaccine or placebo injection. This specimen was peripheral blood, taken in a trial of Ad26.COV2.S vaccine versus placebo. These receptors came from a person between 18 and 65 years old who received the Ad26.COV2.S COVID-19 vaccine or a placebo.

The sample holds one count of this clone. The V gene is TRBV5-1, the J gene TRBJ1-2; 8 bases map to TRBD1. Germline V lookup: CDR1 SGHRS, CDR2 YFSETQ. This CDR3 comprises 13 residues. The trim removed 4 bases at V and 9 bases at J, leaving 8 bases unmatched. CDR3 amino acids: CASSVTGVPRYTF. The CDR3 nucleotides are TGCGCCAGCAGCGTGACAGGGGTCCCACGCTACACCTTC.

The CDR3 spells CASSLGQGAIEETQYF. Here the CDR3 DNA reads TGTGCCAGCAGCTTGGGACAGGGGGCTATAGAAGAGACCCAGTACTTC. The rearrangement joins TRBV5-5 to TRBJ2-5; 10 bases are shared with TRBD1. The CDR3 loop spans 16 amino acids. Per the germline V gene, CDR1 is SGHKS and CDR2 is YYEKEE (reference sequence). With V trimmed by 0 bases and J by 3 bases, 5 bases remained unmatched.

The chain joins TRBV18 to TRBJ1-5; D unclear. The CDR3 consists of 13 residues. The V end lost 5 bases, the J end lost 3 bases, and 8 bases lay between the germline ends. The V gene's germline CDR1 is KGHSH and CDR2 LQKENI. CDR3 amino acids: CASSDTINQPQHF. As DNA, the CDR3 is TGTGCCAGCTCAGACACCATCAATCAGCCCCAGCATTTT.

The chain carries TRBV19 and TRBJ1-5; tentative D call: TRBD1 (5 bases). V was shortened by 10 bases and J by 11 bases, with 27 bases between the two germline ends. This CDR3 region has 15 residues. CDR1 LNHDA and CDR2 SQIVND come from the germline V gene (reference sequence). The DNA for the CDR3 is TGTGCCACCCAACCGGGCGGCGGCCGCCGGGGGGCCCAGCATTTT. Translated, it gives CATQPGGGRRGAQHF.

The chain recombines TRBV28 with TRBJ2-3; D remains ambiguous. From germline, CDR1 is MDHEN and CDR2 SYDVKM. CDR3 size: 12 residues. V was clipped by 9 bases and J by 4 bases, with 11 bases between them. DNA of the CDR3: TGTGCCAGTACGAAGTTCCCAGATACGCAGTATTTT. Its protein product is CASTKFPDTQYF.